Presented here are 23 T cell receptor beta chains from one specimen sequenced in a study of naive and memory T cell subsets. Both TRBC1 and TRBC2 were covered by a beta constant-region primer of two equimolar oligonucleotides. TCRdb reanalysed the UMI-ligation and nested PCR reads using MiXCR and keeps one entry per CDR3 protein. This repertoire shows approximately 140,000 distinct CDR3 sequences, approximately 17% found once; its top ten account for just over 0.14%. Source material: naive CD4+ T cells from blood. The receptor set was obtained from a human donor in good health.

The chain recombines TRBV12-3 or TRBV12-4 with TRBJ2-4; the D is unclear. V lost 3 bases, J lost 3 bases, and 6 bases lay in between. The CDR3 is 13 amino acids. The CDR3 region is CASSFADKNIQYF. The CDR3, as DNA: TGTGCCAGCAGTTTTGCCGACAAAAACATTCAGTACTTC.

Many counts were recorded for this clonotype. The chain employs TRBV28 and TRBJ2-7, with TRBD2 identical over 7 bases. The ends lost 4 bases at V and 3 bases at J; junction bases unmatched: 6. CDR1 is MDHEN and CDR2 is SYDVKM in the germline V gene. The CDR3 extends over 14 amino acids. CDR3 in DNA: TGTGCCAGCAGTTCAGGCGGGAGTGACTACGAGCAGTACTTC. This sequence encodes CASSSGGSDYEQYF.

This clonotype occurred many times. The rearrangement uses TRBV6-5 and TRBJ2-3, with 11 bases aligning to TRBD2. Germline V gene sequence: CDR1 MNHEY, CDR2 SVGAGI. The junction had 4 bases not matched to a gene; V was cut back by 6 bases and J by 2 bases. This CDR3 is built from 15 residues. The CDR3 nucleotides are TGTGCCAGCAGCCCACTAGCGGGGGTCACAGATACGCAGTATTTT. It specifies CASSPLAGVTDTQYF.

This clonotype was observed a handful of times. In DNA, the CDR3 is TGTGCCAGCAGAAGACAGGGGGCGGTGGAGACCCAGTACTTC. Translation: CASRRQGAVETQYF. V gene TRBV2 combines with J gene TRBJ2-5; the match to TRBD1 covers 10 bases. The CDR3 is 14 amino acids. The J segment lost 5 bases and the V segment lost 6 bases, leaving 6 bases of the junction unmatched. CDR1 SNHLY and CDR2 FYNNEI come from the germline V gene. The whole variable domain, remainder taken from reference TRBV2 and TRBJ2-5, is EPEVTQTPSHQVTQMGQEVILRCVPISNHLYFYWYRQILGQKVEFLVSFYNNEISEKSEIFDDQFSVERPDGSNFTLKIRSTKLEDSAMYFCASRRQGAVETQYFGPGTRLLVL.

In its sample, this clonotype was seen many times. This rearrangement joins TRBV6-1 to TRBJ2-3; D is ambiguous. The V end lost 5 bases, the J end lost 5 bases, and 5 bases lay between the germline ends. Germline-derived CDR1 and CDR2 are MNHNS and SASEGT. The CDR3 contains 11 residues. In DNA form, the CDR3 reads TGTGCCAGCAGTAGATTAGATACGCAGTATTTT. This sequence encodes CASSRLDTQYF.

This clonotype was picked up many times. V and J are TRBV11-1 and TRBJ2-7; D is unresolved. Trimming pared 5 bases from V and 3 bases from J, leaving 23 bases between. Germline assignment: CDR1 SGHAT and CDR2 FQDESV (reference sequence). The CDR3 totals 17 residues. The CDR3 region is CASSPLRTPASGYEQYF. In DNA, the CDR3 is TGTGCCAGCAGCCCACTCCGGACGCCGGCTTCTGGCTACGAGCAGTACTTC.

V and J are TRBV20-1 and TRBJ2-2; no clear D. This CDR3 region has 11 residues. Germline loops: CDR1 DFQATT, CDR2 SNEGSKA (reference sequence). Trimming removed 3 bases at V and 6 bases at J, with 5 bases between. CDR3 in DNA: TGCAGTGCTAGGGGCCCCGGGGAGCTGTTTTTT. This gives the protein CSARGPGELFF.

The CDR3 DNA reads TGTGCCAGCAGCTCAAAACTAGCGGGAGATACGCAGTATTTT. Protein product: CASSSKLAGDTQYF. The V gene is TRBV7-2, the J gene TRBJ2-3; 9 bases are a match to TRBD2. The length of the CDR3 is 14 residues. Trimming took 4 bases from V and 5 from J; bases not matched to a gene: 4. Germline V CDR1 and CDR2: SGHTA, FQGNSA.

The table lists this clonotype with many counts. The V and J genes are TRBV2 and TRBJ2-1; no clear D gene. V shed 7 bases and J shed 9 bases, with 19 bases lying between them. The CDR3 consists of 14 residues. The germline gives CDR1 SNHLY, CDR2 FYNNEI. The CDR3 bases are TGTGCCAGCACCATACTACATGACTCGGGTGAGCAGTTCTTC. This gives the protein CASTILHDSGEQFF.

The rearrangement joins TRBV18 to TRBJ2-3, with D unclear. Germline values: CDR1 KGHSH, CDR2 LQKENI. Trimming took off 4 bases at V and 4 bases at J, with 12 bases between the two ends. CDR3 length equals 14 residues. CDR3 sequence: CASSRPGPPDTQYF. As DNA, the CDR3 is TGTGCCAGCTCACGTCCCGGACCCCCAGATACGCAGTATTTT.

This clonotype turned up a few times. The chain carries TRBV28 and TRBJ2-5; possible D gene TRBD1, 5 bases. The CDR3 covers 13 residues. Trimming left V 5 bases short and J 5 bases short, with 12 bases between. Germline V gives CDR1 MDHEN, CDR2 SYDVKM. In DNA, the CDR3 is TGTGCCAGCAGTAGGACACCTCGGGAGACCCAGTACTTC. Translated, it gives CASSRTPRETQYF.

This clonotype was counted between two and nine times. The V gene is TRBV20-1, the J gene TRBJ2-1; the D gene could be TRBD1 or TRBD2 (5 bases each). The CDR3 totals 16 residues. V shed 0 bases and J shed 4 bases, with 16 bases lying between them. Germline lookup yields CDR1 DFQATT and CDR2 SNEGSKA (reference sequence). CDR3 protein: CSAREVVRDPYNEQFF. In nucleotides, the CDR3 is TGCAGTGCTAGAGAAGTTGTAAGGGACCCGTACAATGAGCAGTTCTTC.

The CDR3 region is CAISESRTGVWENEQFF. The CDR3 DNA reads as TGTGCCATCAGTGAGTCACGGACAGGGGTTTGGGAGAATGAGCAGTTCTTC. V usage is TRBV10-3 and J usage is TRBJ2-1, with 9 bases identical to TRBD1. This CDR3 is 17 amino acids long. CDR1 is ENHRY and CDR2 is SYGVKD in the germline V gene. With V trimmed by 0 bases and J by 7 bases, 10 bases remained unmatched.

CDR3: CSASRLGGINQPQHF. The CDR3 DNA reads TGCAGTGCTAGTCGCTTAGGGGGGATCAATCAGCCCCAGCATTTT. V usage is TRBV20-1 and J usage is TRBJ1-5; D may be TRBD1 (6 bases). This CDR3 is built from 15 residues. CDR1 is DFQATT and CDR2 is SNEGSKA in the germline V gene (reference sequence). V was pared by 3 bases and J by 3 bases, with 15 bases between.

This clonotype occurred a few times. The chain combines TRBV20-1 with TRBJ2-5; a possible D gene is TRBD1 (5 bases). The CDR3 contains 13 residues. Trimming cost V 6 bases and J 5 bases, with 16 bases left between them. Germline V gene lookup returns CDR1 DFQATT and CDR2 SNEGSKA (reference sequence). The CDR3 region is CSASRVVSETQYF. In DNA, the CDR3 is TGCAGTGCCAGCAGGGTAGTATCGGAGACCCAGTACTTC.

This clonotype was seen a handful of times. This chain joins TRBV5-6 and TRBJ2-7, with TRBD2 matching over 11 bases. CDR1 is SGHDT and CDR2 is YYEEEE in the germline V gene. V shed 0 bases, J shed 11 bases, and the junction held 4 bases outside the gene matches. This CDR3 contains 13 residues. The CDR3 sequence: CASSLAGLADEYF. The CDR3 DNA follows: TGTGCCAGCAGCTTGGCGGGACTAGCGGACGAGTACTTC. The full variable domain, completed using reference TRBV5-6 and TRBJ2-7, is DAGVTQSPTHLIKTRGQQVTLRCSPKSGHDTVSWYQQALGQGPQFIFQYYEEEERQRGNFPDRFSGHQFPNYSSELNVNALLLGDSALYLCASSLAGLADEYFGPGTRLTVT.

This chain's CDR3 is CSARSSLSDEQFF. The CDR3 DNA sequence: TGCAGTGCTAGATCGTCCCTAAGCGATGAGCAGTTCTTC. This rearrangement joins TRBV20-1 to TRBJ2-1; D ambiguous. Trimming took off 2 bases at V and 8 bases at J, with 13 bases between the two ends. The CDR3 sequence is 13 residues long. Germline V CDR1 and CDR2: DFQATT, SNEGSKA (reference sequence).

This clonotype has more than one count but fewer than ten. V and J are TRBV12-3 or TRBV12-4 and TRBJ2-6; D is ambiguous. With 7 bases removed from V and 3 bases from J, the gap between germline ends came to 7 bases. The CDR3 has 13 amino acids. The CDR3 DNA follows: TGTGCCAGCATCCCGGATGGGGCCAACGTCCTGACTTTC. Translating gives CASIPDGANVLTF.

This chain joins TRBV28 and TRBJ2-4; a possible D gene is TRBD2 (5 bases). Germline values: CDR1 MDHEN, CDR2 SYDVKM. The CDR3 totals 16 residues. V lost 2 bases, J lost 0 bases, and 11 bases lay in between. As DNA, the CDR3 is TGTGCCAGCAGTTTAGACTACCCACTAGCCAAAAACATTCAGTACTTC. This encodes CASSLDYPLAKNIQYF.

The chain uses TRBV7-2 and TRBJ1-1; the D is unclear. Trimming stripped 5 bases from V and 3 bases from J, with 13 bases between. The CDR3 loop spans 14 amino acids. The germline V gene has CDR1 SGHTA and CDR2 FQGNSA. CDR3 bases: TGTGCCAGCAGCCTAGTAGGCGGTTACACTGAAGCTTTCTTT. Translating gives CASSLVGGYTEAFF. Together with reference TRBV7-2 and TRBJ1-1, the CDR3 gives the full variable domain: GAGVSQSPSNKVTEKGKDVELRCDPISGHTALYWYRQSLGQGLEFLIYFQGNSAPDKSGLPSDRFSAERTGGSVSTLTIQRTQQEDSAVYLCASSLVGGYTEAFFGQGTRLTVV.

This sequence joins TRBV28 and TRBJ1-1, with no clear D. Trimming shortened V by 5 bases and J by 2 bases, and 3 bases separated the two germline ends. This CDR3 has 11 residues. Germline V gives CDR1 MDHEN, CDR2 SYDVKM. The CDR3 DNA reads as TGTGCCAGCAGTCACAACACTGAAGCTTTCTTT. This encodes CASSHNTEAFF. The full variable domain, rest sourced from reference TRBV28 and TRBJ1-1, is DVKVTQSSRYLVKRTGEKVFLECVQDMDHENMFWYRQDPGLGLRLIYFSYDVKMKEKGDIPEGYSVSREKKERFSLILESASTNQTSMYLCASSHNTEAFFGQGTRLTVV.

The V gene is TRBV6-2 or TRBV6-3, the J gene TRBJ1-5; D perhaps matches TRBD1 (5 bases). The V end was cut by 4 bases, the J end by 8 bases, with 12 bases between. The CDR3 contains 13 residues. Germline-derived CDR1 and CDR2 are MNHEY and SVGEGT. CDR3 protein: CASSWGSGEPQHF. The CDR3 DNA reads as TGTGCCAGCAGTTGGGGGAGTGGAGAGCCCCAGCATTTT.

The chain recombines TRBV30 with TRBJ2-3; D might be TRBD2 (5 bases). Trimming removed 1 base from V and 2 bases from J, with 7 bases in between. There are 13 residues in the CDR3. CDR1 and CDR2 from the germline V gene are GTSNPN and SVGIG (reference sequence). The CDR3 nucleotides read TGTGCCTGGAGTGGAGGGCACACAGATACGCAGTATTTT. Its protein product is CAWSGGHTDTQYF.